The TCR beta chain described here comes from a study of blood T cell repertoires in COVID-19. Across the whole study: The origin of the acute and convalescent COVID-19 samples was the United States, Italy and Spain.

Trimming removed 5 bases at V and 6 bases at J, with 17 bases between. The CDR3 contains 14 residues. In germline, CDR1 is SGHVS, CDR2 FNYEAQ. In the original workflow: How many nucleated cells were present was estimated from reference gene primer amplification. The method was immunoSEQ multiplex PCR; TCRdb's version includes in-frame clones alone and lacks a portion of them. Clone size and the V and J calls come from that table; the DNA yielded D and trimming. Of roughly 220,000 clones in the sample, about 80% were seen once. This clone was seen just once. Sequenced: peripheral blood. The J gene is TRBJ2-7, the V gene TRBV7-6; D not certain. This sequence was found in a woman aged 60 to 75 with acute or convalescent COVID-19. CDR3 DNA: TGTGCCAGCAGCCGCGACCAGGCGATAGGCGAGCAGTACTTC. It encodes CASSRDQAIGEQYF.